Following are 5 T cell receptor beta chains from one sample sequenced in a study of shared clonotypes between healthy human individuals. Data came from immunoSEQ multiplex PCR; TCRdb stores just in-frame clones and leaves some out. The sample shows millions of clones, over 85% of them seen only once. The sequenced material came from naive CD4+ T cells sorted from blood. This sample's subset: CD45RA+ positively selected. These receptors were collected from a man in his late teens or twenties in good health.

Note on this clone: The sample contains more than one DNA sequence encoding this CDR3. V usage is TRBV18 and J usage is TRBJ2-3, with D possibly being TRBD1 (5 bases). CDR1 is KGHSH, CDR2 LQKENI, per germline. Trimming removed 2 bases from V and 4 bases from J, with 10 bases in between. This CDR3 region has 14 residues. In DNA, the CDR3 is TGTGCCAGCTCACCAAGGCAGGGCGCAGATACGCAGTATTTT. This gives the protein CASSPRQGADTQYF.

The chain employs TRBV11-2 and TRBJ2-5, with D possibly being TRBD2 (5 bases). The CDR3 is made up of 16 amino acids. The germline V gene encodes CDR1 SGHAT and CDR2 FQNNGV. Deletions cut 1 base from V and 5 bases from J, with 17 bases between. The CDR3 here is CASSLVVRGAGETQYF. CDR3 bases: TGTGCCAGCAGCTTAGTGGTACGGGGTGCCGGGGAGACCCAGTACTTC.

The chain is built from TRBV6-5 and TRBJ1-6; a weak D match, TRBD1 (6 bases). V dropped 2 bases and J dropped 11 bases, with 7 bases sitting between them. The length of the CDR3 is 12 residues. In germline, CDR1 is MNHEY, CDR2 SVGAGI. CDR3: CASSYEGAPLHF. The CDR3 DNA reads as TGTGCCAGCAGTTACGAGGGGGCACCCCTCCACTTT.

The rearrangement uses TRBV19 and TRBJ2-1; TRBD2 matches at 7 bases. Trimming cost V 6 bases and J 8 bases; bases outside gene matches: 10. Germline assignment: CDR1 LNHDA and CDR2 SQIVND (reference sequence). This CDR3 has 14 residues. The CDR3 protein is CASRAGNDLYEQFF. The CDR3 coding sequence is TGTGCCAGTAGAGCGGGAAATGATCTCTATGAGCAGTTCTTC. The entire variable domain, with the rest obtained from reference TRBV19 and TRBJ2-1, is as follows: DGGITQSPKYLFRKEGQNVTLSCEQNLNHDAMYWYRQDPGQGLRLIYYSQIVNDFQKGDIAEGYSVSREKKESFPLTVTSAQKNPTAFYLCASRAGNDLYEQFFGPGTRLTVL.

This clone was counted a few times. The V and J genes are TRBV11-2 and TRBJ1-2, with unresolved D. With 4 bases removed from V and 4 bases from J, the gap between germline ends came to 16 bases. The germline V gene encodes CDR1 SGHAT and CDR2 FQNNGV. The CDR3 is 15 amino acids. The CDR3 DNA reads TGTGCCAGCAGCTCATTGGGGAACGACCCCTATGGCTACACCTTC. Protein product: CASSSLGNDPYGYTF.